The clone carrying this TCR beta chain showed up just a few times. What it recognizes is unknown. This sample's time point: persistent/refractory GD, antithyroid drugs over 5 years with positive TRAb. From PBMCs, RNA was extracted and then used to make the TCR library. Staff drew nine milliliters of peripheral blood into EDTA tubes. Combining iRepertoire HTBI primers with Arm-PCR of CDR3 regions, the authors built TCR beta libraries. TCRdb reprocessed the multiplex PCR reads with MiXCR, giving one entry per CDR3 protein. The profile shows about 400,000 distinct CDR3 sequences, less than 25% of them singletons. The source of the sample is a study of regulatory T cells in long-lasting Graves disease. Study overall: Those with persistent Graves' disease had received antithyroid drugs for over 5 years with positive TSH receptor antibodies.

Broader study findings: TCR diversity was lower in persistent than newly diagnosed Graves' disease.

The sequence derives from a female donor with Graves disease. Sequenced here: peripheral blood mononuclear cells (PBMCs), sampled when the disease was refractory, from a patient treated with antithyroid drugs.

The CDR3 region has the DNA TGTGCCAGCAGGGGTACCGGGACAGGGTCGGGCACCCTCCACTTT. Protein product: CASRGTGTGSGTLHF. This chain uses TRBV25-1 with TRBJ1-6; 9 bases line up with TRBD1. Trimming at V came to 6 bases and at J to 14 bases, leaving 14 bases not matched to a gene. Germline CDR1 MGHDK, CDR2 SYGVNS. The CDR3 spans 15 residues.